This T cell receptor beta chain was recovered during a study of blood T cell repertoires in COVID-19. The CDR3 is 19 residues long. Germline CDR1 SGHRS, CDR2 YFSETQ. V was clipped by 1 base and J by 0 bases, with 19 bases between them. Profiled with immunoSEQ multiplex PCR; TCRdb holds only in-frame clones, not every one. In the table there are more than 90,000 clones, around nine tenths of which are singletons. The sequence was collected from a man aged 40-49 years with acute or convalescent COVID-19. The chain has TRBV5-1 and TRBJ2-2, with D possibly matching TRBD1 (6 bases). Sequencing used peripheral blood. The CDR3 sequence: CASSLTGQALIANTGELFF. For the CDR3, the DNA is TGCGCCAGCAGCTTGACGGGACAAGCCCTAATCGCGAACACCGGGGAGCTGTTTTTT.